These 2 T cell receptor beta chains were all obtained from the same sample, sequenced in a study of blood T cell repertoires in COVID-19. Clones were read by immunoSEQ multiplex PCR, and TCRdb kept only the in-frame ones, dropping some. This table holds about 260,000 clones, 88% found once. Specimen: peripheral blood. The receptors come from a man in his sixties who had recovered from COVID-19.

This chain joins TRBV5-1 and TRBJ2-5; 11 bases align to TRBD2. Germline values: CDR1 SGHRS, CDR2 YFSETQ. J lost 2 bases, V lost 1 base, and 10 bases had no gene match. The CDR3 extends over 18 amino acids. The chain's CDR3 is CASSLSLAGGRVQETQYF. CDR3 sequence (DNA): TGCGCCAGCAGCTTGTCCCTAGCGGGGGGACGAGTTCAAGAGACCCAGTACTTC. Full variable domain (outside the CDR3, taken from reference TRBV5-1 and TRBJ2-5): KAGVTQTPRYLIKTRGQQVTLSCSPISGHRSVSWYQQTPGQGLQFLFEYFSETQRNKGNFPGRFSGRQFSNSRSEMNVSTLELGDSALYLCASSLSLAGGRVQETQYFGPGTRLLVL.

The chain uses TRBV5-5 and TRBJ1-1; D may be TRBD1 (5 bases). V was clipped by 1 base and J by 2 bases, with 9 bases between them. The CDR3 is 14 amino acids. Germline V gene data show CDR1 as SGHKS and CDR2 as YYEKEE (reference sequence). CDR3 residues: CASSLTGTNTEAFF. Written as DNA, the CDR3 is TGTGCCAGCAGCTTGACAGGCACAAACACTGAAGCTTTCTTT.